The 9 T cell receptor beta chains in this list originate from one sample, sequenced in a study of glioma-infiltrating T cells after dendritic cell vaccination (dated by TCRdb to 2016 to 2017). The method behind the library was the immunoSEQ multiplex PCR assay. Imported from immuneACCESS, the table was reduced by TCRdb to in-frame sequences with V and J called. These copies leave out some clones; in studies compared against another copy, an unresolved V gene accounts for under half, and the cause of the remainder is not known. The sample includes about 82,000 clones, with around 90% observed a single time. The top ten clones comprise 3.2% of the sample. The material was blood, obtained before dendritic cell vaccination. The source is a human donor with glioblastoma.

The chain joins TRBV5-4 to TRBJ2-1, with 7 nucleotides matching TRBD1. The CDR3 spans 15 residues. Trimming cost V 4 bases and J 7 bases; bases outside gene matches: 11. The germline V gene encodes CDR1 SGHNT and CDR2 YYREEE (reference sequence). Here the CDR3 DNA reads TGTGCCAGCAGCGGGGGACAGCCCCCGGGGAATGAGCAGTTCTTC. This translates into CASSGGQPPGNEQFF.

In this sample, this clone turned up a few times. This chain joins TRBV5-1 and TRBJ2-3; 8 nucleotides line up with TRBD1. Germline assignment: CDR1 SGHRS and CDR2 YFSETQ. This CDR3 comprises 15 residues. J gave up 1 base and V 3 bases, and 4 bases lay outside the gene matches. CDR3 sequence (DNA): TGCGCCAGCAGCTCGCCGGACAGGGGCACAGATACGCAGTATTTT. Translation: CASSSPDRGTDTQYF.

The V and J genes are TRBV6-1 and TRBJ1-5; perhaps TRBD1 as D (5 bases). This CDR3 region has 15 residues. V was cut by 2 bases and J by 7 bases, with 15 bases left in between. The germline V gene encodes CDR1 MNHNS and CDR2 SASEGT. This chain's CDR3 is CASSERRGDSQPQHF. The CDR3 DNA sequence: TGTGCCAGCAGTGAAAGGCGAGGCGACAGCCAGCCCCAGCATTTT.

This clone was found once. J is TRBJ1-4 and V is TRBV30; D possibly corresponds to TRBD1 (6 bases). The ends were cut back, 3 bases at V and 8 bases at J, with 13 bases in the middle. The CDR3 has 13 amino acids. Per the germline V gene, CDR1 is GTSNPN and CDR2 is SVGIG (reference sequence). The CDR3 DNA reads TGTGCCTGGAGCGGGGGGCAGGTCGAAAAACTGTTTTTT. Amino acid sequence: CAWSGGQVEKLFF.

This chain joins TRBV11-3 and TRBJ2-7; maybe TRBD2 (5 bases). This CDR3 has 13 amino acids. V lost 1 base and J lost 3, with 7 bases in between. The V gene's germline CDR1 is SGHNT and CDR2 YENEEA. The DNA of the CDR3 is TGTGCCAGCAGCTTAGCCCGGGACTACGAGCAGTACTTC. Translation gives CASSLARDYEQYF.

This clone came up a few times. V usage is TRBV7-8 and J usage is TRBJ1-5; D perhaps matches TRBD1 (6 bases). Trimming removed 0 bases at V and 0 bases at J, with 9 bases between. CDR3 length equals 16 residues. CDR1 and CDR2 from the germline V gene are SGHVS and FQNEAQ. The CDR3 region is CASSLARGASNQPQHF. The CDR3 DNA reads TGTGCCAGCAGCTTAGCCAGGGGCGCTAGCAATCAGCCCCAGCATTTT.

The genes are TRBV19 and TRBJ1-2, with TRBD1 identical over 9 bases. Germline V gene lookup returns CDR1 LNHDA and CDR2 SQIVND (reference sequence). The ends lost 2 bases at V and 6 bases at J; junction bases unmatched: 1. The CDR3 is 13 amino acids. In DNA, the CDR3 is TGTGCCAGTAGTATATACAGGGGGCATGGCTACACCTTC. It yields the protein CASSIYRGHGYTF.

To note about this clone: The junction differs from germline at one of its ends, possibly a read error. The V and J genes are TRBV6-6 and TRBJ1-2; D unclear. Germline V gives CDR1 MNHNY, CDR2 SVGAGI (reference sequence). This CDR3 has 12 residues. The CDR3 here is CASSHSTGVLLF. The CDR3 DNA follows: TGTGCCAGCAGTCATAGCACCGGGGTCTTGCTCTTC.

The chain carries TRBV9 and TRBJ2-1, with 10 bases fitting TRBD2. There are 16 residues in the CDR3. Germline V gene lookup returns CDR1 SGDLS and CDR2 YYNGEE. Trimming cost V 0 bases and J 7 bases; bases outside gene matches: 7. The CDR3 sequence: CASSVVFSSGRNEQFF. CDR3 nucleotides: TGTGCCAGCAGCGTAGTTTTCTCTAGCGGGAGAAATGAGCAGTTCTTC. Full variable domain (rest looked up from reference TRBV9 and TRBJ2-1): DSGVTQTPKHLITATGQRVTLRCSPRSGDLSVYWYQQSLDQGLQFLIQYYNGEERAKGNILERFSAQQFPDLHSELNLSSLELGDSALYFCASSVVFSSGRNEQFFGPGTRLTVL.